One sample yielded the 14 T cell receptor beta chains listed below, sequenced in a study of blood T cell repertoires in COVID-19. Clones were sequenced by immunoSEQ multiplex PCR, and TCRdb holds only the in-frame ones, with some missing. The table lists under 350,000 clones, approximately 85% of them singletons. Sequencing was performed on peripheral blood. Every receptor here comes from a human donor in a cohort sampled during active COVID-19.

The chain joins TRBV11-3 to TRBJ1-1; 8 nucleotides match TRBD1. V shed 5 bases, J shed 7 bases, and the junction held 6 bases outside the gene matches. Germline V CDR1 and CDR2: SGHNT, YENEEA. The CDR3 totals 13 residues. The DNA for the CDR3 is TGTGCCAGCAGCGACGGACAGGGCCGTGAAGCTTTCTTT. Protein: CASSDGQGREAFF.

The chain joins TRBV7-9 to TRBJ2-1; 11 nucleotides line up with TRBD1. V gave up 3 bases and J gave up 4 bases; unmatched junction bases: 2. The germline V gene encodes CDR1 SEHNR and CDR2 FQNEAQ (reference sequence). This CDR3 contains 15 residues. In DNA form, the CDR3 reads TGTGCCAGCAGCTTGGGACAGGGGGGATACAATGAGCAGTTCTTC. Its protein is CASSLGQGGYNEQFF.

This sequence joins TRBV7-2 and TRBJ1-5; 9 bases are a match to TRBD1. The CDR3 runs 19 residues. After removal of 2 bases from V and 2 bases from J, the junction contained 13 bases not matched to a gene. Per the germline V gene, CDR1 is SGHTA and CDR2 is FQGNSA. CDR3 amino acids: CASSLMGTGYIGGNQPQHF. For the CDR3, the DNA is TGTGCCAGCAGCTTAATGGGGACAGGGTATATTGGGGGCAATCAGCCCCAGCATTTT.

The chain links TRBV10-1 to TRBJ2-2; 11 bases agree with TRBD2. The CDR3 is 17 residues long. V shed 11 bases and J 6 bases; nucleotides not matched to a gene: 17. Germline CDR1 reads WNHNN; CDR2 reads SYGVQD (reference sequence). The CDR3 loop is CARIQDPLAGVPGELFF. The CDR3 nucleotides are TGCGCCCGAATCCAAGACCCACTAGCGGGGGTGCCCGGGGAGCTGTTTTTT.

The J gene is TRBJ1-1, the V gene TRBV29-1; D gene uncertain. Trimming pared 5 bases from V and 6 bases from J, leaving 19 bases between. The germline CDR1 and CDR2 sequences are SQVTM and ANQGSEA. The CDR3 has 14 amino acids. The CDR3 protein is CSVRSGQIIPEAFF. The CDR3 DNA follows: TGCAGCGTTAGAAGTGGGCAAATCATACCTGAAGCTTTCTTT. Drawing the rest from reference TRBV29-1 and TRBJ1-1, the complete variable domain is SAVISQKPSRDICQRGTSLTIQCQVDSQVTMMFWYRQQPGQSLTLIATANQGSEATYESGFVIDKFPISRPNLTFSTLTVSNMSPEDSSIYLCSVRSGQIIPEAFFGQGTRLTVV.

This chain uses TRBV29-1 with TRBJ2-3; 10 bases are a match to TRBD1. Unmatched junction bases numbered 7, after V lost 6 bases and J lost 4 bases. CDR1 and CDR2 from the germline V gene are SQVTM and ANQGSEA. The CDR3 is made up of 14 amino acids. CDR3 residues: CSVPGQGFSDTQYF. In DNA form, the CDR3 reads TGCAGCGTCCCGGGACAGGGGTTTTCAGATACGCAGTATTTT.

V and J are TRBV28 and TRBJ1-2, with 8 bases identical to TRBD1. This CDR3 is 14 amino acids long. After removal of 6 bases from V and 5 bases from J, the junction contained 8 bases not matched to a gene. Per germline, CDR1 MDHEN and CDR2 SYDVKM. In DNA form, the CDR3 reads TGTGCCAGCAGATCGGGACAGGCCTTTTATGGCTACACCTTC. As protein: CASRSGQAFYGYTF.

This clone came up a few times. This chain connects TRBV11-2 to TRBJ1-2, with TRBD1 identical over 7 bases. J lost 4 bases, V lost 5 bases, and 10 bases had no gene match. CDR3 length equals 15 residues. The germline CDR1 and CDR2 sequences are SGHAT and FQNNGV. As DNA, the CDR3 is TGTGCCAGCAGCCTGCGACAGGGCTGGGGCTATGGCTACACCTTC. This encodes CASSLRQGWGYGYTF. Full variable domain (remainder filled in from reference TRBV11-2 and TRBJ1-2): EAGVAQSPRYKIIEKRQSVAFWCNPISGHATLYWYQQILGQGPKLLIQFQNNGVVDDSQLPKDRFSAERLKGVDSTLKIQPAKLEDSAVYLCASSLRQGWGYGYTFGSGTRLTVV.

The CDR3 protein is CATKISSSYEQYF. In DNA, the CDR3 is TGTGCCACCAAAATTAGCAGCTCCTACGAGCAGTACTTC. The chain employs TRBV15 and TRBJ2-7; the D is unclear. Germline lookup yields CDR1 LNHNV and CDR2 YYDKDF (reference sequence). The V and J ends lost 7 bases and 0 bases respectively, with 10 bases between them. There are 13 residues in the CDR3.

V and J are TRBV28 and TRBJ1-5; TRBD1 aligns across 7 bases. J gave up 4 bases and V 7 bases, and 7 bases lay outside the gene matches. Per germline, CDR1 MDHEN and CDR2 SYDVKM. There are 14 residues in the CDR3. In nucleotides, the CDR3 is TGTGCCAGCAAGCAAGGGACAGTGAATCAGCCCCAGCATTTT. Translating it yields CASKQGTVNQPQHF.

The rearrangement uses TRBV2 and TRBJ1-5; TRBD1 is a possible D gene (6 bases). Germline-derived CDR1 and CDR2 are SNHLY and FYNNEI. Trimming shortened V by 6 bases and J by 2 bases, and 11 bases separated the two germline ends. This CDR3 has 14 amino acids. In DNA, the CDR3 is TGTGCCAGCAGAGGGGACACTGGCAATCAGCCCCAGCATTTT. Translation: CASRGDTGNQPQHF.

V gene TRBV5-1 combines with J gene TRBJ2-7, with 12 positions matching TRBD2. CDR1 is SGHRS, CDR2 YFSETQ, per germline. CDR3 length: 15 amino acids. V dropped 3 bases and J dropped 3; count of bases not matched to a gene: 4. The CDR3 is CASSSRLAGVYEQYF. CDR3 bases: TGCGCCAGCAGCTCACGACTAGCGGGAGTCTACGAGCAGTACTTC. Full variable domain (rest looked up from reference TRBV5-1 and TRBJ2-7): KAGVTQTPRYLIKTRGQQVTLSCSPISGHRSVSWYQQTPGQGLQFLFEYFSETQRNKGNFPGRFSGRQFSNSRSEMNVSTLELGDSALYLCASSSRLAGVYEQYFGPGTRLTVT.

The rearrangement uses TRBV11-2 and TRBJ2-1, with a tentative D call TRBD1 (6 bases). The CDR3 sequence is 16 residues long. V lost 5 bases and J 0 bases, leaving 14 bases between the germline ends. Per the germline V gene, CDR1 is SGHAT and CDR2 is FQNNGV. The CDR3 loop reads CASSLHLDSSYNEQFF. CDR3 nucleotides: TGTGCCAGCAGCCTTCACCTGGACAGCTCCTACAATGAGCAGTTCTTC. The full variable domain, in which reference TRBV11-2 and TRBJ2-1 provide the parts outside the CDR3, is EAGVAQSPRYKIIEKRQSVAFWCNPISGHATLYWYQQILGQGPKLLIQFQNNGVVDDSQLPKDRFSAERLKGVDSTLKIQPAKLEDSAVYLCASSLHLDSSYNEQFFGPGTRLTVL.

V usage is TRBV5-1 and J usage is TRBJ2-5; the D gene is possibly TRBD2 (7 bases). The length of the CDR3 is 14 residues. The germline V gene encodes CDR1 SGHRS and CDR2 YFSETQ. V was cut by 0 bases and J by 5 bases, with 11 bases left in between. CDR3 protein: CASSLARGGETQYF. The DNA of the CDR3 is TGCGCCAGCAGCTTGGCCAGGGGAGGGGAGACCCAGTACTTC.